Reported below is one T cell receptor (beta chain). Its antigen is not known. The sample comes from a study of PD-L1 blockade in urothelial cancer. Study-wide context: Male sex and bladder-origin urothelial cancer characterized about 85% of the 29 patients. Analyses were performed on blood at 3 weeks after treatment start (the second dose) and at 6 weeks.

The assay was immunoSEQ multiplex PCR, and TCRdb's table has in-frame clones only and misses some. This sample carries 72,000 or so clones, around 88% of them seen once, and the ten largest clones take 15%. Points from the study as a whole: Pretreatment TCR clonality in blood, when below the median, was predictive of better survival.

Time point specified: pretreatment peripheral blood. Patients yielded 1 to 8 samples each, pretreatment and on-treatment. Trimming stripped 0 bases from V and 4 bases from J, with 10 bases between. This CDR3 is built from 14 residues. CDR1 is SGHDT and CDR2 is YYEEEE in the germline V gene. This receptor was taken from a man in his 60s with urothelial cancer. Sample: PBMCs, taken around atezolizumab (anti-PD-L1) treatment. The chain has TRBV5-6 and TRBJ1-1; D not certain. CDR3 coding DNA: TGTGCCAGCAGCTTGGGGACGAGGGCCACTGAAGCTTTCTTT. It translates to CASSLGTRATEAFF.